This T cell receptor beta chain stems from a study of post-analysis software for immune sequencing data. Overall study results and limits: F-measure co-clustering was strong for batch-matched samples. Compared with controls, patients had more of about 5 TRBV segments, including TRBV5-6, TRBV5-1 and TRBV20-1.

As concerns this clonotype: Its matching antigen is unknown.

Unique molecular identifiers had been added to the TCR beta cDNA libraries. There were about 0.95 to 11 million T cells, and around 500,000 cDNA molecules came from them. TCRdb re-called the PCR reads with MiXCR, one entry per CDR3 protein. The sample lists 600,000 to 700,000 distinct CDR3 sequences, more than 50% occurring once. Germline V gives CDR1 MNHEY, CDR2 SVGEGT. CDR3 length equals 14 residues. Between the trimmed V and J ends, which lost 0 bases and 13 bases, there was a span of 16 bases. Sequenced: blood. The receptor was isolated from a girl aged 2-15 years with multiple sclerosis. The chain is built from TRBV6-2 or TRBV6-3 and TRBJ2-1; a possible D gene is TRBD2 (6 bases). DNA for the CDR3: TGTGCCAGCAGTTACTCACTAGAGGCGGGACCCCAGTTCTTC. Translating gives CASSYSLEAGPQFF.